The 15 T cell receptor beta chains reported below all come from one sample, sequenced in a study of blood T cells in healthy people across ages. Through a sample-barcoded 5' primer and a J-beta primer mix, a second PCR was run for about 6 to 11 cycles. TCRdb itself ran the 5' RACE reads through MiXCR, one entry per CDR3 protein. The repertoire holds 780,000 or so distinct CDR3 sequences, with 56% as singletons. Sequencing was performed on blood. The receptors were sampled from a man aged 35 to 55 in good health.

The chain employs TRBV12-3 or TRBV12-4 and TRBJ2-7; TRBD1 is a possible D gene (5 bases). This CDR3 is 16 amino acids long. V was cut by 5 bases and J by 2 bases, with 19 bases left in between. The CDR3 sequence: CASSTYSGPGTYEQYF. CDR3 coding DNA: TGTGCCAGCAGTACCTACTCTGGGCCAGGGACCTACGAGCAGTACTTC.

The sample holds one count of this clonotype. The chain employs TRBV9 and TRBJ2-5, with 10 bases that match TRBD1. The CDR3 runs to 16 residues. V was clipped by 0 bases and J by 5 bases; unmatched bases: 7. The germline V gene encodes CDR1 SGDLS and CDR2 YYNGEE. The CDR3 DNA is TGTGCCAGCAGCGTAGACGGGACAGGGGTGGGGGAGACCCAGTACTTC. It translates to CASSVDGTGVGETQYF.

The J gene is TRBJ1-3, the V gene TRBV25-1; D unresolved. Trimming left V 11 bases short and J 8 bases short, with 7 bases between. The CDR3 has 9 amino acids. Germline CDR1 reads MGHDK; CDR2 reads SYGVNS. CDR3 coding DNA: TGTGCCGAGCAGGACACCATATATTTT. Protein sequence: CAEQDTIYF.

The rearrangement joins TRBV7-2 to TRBJ2-5; 9 bases are shared with TRBD1. The CDR3 contains 15 residues. The germline V gene encodes CDR1 SGHTA and CDR2 FQGNSA. Trimming cost V 3 bases and J 3 bases; bases outside gene matches: 5. Here the CDR3 reads CASSFRDREEETQYF. Here the CDR3 DNA reads TGTGCCAGCAGCTTCCGGGACAGGGAGGAAGAGACCCAGTACTTC.

The rearrangement joins TRBV4-3 to TRBJ2-1; D call uncertain. The CDR3 contains 16 residues. Germline V CDR1 and CDR2: LGHNA, YSLEER. V lost 0 bases, J lost 3 bases, and 12 bases lay in between. The CDR3 sequence: CASSQDGVVGYNEQFF. As DNA, the CDR3 is TGCGCCAGCAGCCAAGATGGCGTAGTGGGCTACAATGAGCAGTTCTTC.

This clonotype was found a few times. The chain joins TRBV4-2 to TRBJ2-1; possibly TRBD1 or TRBD2 for D (7 bases each). This CDR3 has 17 amino acids. The germline V gene has CDR1 LGHNA and CDR2 YNFKEQ. Trimming shortened V by 4 bases and J by 0 bases, and 16 bases separated the two germline ends. In DNA, the CDR3 is TGTGCCAGCAGCCCGGAGGGGGCGGGGGACTCCTACAATGAGCAGTTCTTC. Its protein is CASSPEGAGDSYNEQFF.

For the CDR3, the DNA is TGTGCCAGCAGCCAAGAATCCCGGGAAAAACTGTTTTTT. Amino acids: CASSQESREKLFF. The chain recombines TRBV3-1 with TRBJ1-4; D is uncertain. The germline V gene has CDR1 LGHDT and CDR2 YNNKEL (reference sequence). CDR3 length: 13 residues. V dropped 0 bases and J dropped 8 bases, with 7 bases sitting between them.

The chain combines TRBV11-2 with TRBJ2-3, with D tentatively TRBD2 (5 bases). The V gene lost 4 bases and the J gene lost 4 bases, with 12 bases spanning the gap. This CDR3 has 14 amino acids. Germline values: CDR1 SGHAT, CDR2 FQNNGV. For the CDR3, the DNA is TGTGCCAGCAGCTCCCGGGGAGTGGCAGATACGCAGTATTTT. Translated: CASSSRGVADTQYF.

This clonotype has more than one count but fewer than ten. The chain couples TRBV20-1 to TRBJ2-5; the D is unclear. The germline V gene encodes CDR1 DFQATT and CDR2 SNEGSKA (reference sequence). Trimming left V 1 base short and J 3 bases short, with 9 bases between. This CDR3 contains 13 residues. The CDR3 region is CSARVGVEETQYF. CDR3 coding DNA: TGCAGTGCTAGAGTGGGTGTCGAAGAGACCCAGTACTTC.

This clonotype was picked up one time. One end of the junction does not line up with germline, which may come from a read error. The chain employs TRBV11-3 and TRBJ2-3; the D is unclear. CDR1 and CDR2 from the germline V gene are SGHNT and YENEEA. The CDR3 is made up of 13 amino acids. The CDR3 protein is CASRVALVDMQYF. For the CDR3, the DNA is TGTGCCAGCAGAGTCGCTCTCGTAGATATGCAGTATTTT.

The genes are TRBV20-1 and TRBJ2-7; a possible D gene is TRBD2 (5 bases). CDR1 is DFQATT and CDR2 is SNEGSKA in the germline V gene (reference sequence). Trimming left V 3 bases short and J 3 bases short, with 24 bases between. This CDR3 comprises 17 residues. The CDR3 region is CSASILAGQVAGYEQYF. CDR3 DNA sequence: TGCAGTGCTAGTATCTTGGCGGGTCAGGTAGCCGGCTACGAGCAGTACTTC.

The CDR3 region is CSAATGQGTGYTF. The CDR3, as DNA: TGCAGTGCTGCCACGGGACAGGGCACTGGCTACACCTTC. This chain connects TRBV20-1 to TRBJ1-2; 9 positions match TRBD1. The V and J ends lost 5 bases and 7 bases, in that order; junction bases with no gene match: 8. Germline V gene lookup returns CDR1 DFQATT and CDR2 SNEGSKA (reference sequence). This CDR3 has 13 amino acids.

Points on this clonotype: A read error may be the cause here, since a much bigger clone is one base away. The chain recombines TRBV12-3 or TRBV12-4 with TRBJ1-2; D is undetermined. The length of the CDR3 is 15 residues. Trimming removed 2 bases from V and 3 bases from J, with 13 bases in between. The CDR3 protein is CASSLLYQLDYGYTF. CDR3 in DNA: TGTGCCAGCAGTTTACTATACCAACTTGACTATGGCTACACCTTC.

The chain uses TRBV14 and TRBJ2-4; the D gene could be TRBD1 or TRBD2 (6 bases each). The DNA matches TRBJ2-7 better at its end, which makes the J call doubtful. Germline CDR1 SGHDN, CDR2 FVKESK. This CDR3 contains 14 residues. Here the CDR3 reads CASSQSGGGYEQYF. The CDR3 nucleotides read TGTGCCAGCAGCCAATCCGGGGGCGGGTACGAGCAGTACTTC.

The gene calls are TRBV7-2 and TRBJ2-1; no definite D call. The V gene lost 5 bases and the J gene lost 7 bases, with 9 bases spanning the gap. Looked up from germline, CDR1 is SGHTA and CDR2 is FQGNSA. The CDR3 has 12 residues. CDR3 bases: TGTGCCAGCAGCCTGATTAGGAATGAGCAGTTCTTC. Its translation is CASSLIRNEQFF.